The 5 T cell receptor beta chains presented below share a single source sample, sequenced in a study of Ad26.COV2.S vaccination and SARS-CoV-2 variants. Treatment specified: about 20 received Ad26.COV2.S at low or high dose, single or two shots; several received placebo; per-sample allocation not given. Samples came from day 63 after the first vaccine or placebo injection. Here immunoSEQ multiplex PCR was the method, and the copy in TCRdb shows in-frame clones only, minus some. The sample lists 350,000 to 500,000 clones, about 91% occurring once. The sample consisted of peripheral blood, taken in a trial of Ad26.COV2.S vaccine versus placebo. The origin of the receptors is a person aged 18-65 years who received the Ad26.COV2.S COVID-19 vaccine or a placebo.

The genes are TRBV27 and TRBJ1-5; a possible D gene is TRBD1 (5 bases). Germline CDR1 is MNHEY and CDR2 is SMNVEV (reference sequence). CDR3 length: 14 amino acids. Trimming stripped 6 bases from V and 6 bases from J, with 15 bases between. The CDR3 sequence is CASSSPPGTQPQHF. CDR3 bases: TGTGCCAGCAGCTCTCCTCCGGGGACTCAGCCCCAGCATTTT.

This chain connects TRBV5-1 to TRBJ2-1, with 8 bases that match TRBD1. Germline values: CDR1 SGHRS, CDR2 YFSETQ. The CDR3 runs 13 residues. V lost 4 bases, J lost 10 bases, and 7 bases stayed unmatched. CDR3 amino acids: CASSPERDREQFF. CDR3 DNA: TGCGCCAGCAGCCCGGAACGGGACAGGGAGCAGTTCTTC. Filled out from reference TRBV5-1 and TRBJ2-1, the complete variable domain reads KAGVTQTPRYLIKTRGQQVTLSCSPISGHRSVSWYQQTPGQGLQFLFEYFSETQRNKGNFPGRFSGRQFSNSRSEMNVSTLELGDSALYLCASSPERDREQFFGPGTRLTVL.

V usage is TRBV27 and J usage is TRBJ1-2; a weak D match, TRBD1 (6 bases). V shed 7 bases and J shed 5 bases, with 11 bases lying between them. From germline, CDR1 is MNHEY and CDR2 SMNVEV (reference sequence). This CDR3 comprises 12 residues. Here the CDR3 reads CASKTGPYGYTF. The DNA of the CDR3 is TGTGCCAGCAAGACAGGACCGTATGGCTACACCTTC.

This clone was observed once. V and J are TRBV24-1 and TRBJ2-1; no firm D call. Germline V gene sequence: CDR1 KGHDR, CDR2 SFDVKD. V was pared by 3 bases and J by 0 bases, with 8 bases between. There are 15 residues in the CDR3. This CDR3 is CATSDPATSYNEQFF. CDR3 DNA: TGTGCCACCAGTGATCCAGCTACCTCCTACAATGAGCAGTTCTTC.

The chain has TRBV2 and TRBJ2-7; 7 positions match TRBD2. The CDR3 is 14 amino acids. V trimming: 2 bases; J trimming: 3 bases; junction bases outside the gene matches: 4. Germline V lookup: CDR1 SNHLY, CDR2 FYNNEI. CDR3 coding DNA: TGTGCCAGCAGTGAACCCGGGAGGAACTACGAGCAGTACGTC. Protein sequence: CASSEPGRNYEQYV.